Below, 21 T cell receptor beta chains from the same sample are listed, as sequenced in a study of early T cells in non-severe SARS-CoV-2 infection. MiXCR, run by TCRdb on the 5' RACE reads, gives a single entry per CDR3 protein. The repertoire consists of some 57,000 distinct CDR3 sequences, with 12% occurring once and the leading ten covering 9.5% to 10%. The specimen was whole blood. These TCRs come from an adult who was a healthcare worker with PCR-confirmed SARS-CoV-2 infection or an uninfected control (not recorded which).

The chain is built from TRBV28 and TRBJ1-4; D call uncertain. The CDR3 has 16 residues. Looked up from germline, CDR1 is MDHEN and CDR2 is SYDVKM. Trimming stripped 3 bases from V and 6 bases from J, with 17 bases between. The chain's CDR3 is CASSLRGVGFYEKLFF. The DNA of the CDR3 is TGTGCCAGCAGTTTGCGGGGTGTGGGTTTCTATGAAAAACTGTTTTTT.

This clonotype was seen only a few times. The chain is built from TRBV29-1 and TRBJ1-3; D is unclear. The V gene's germline CDR1 is SQVTM and CDR2 ANQGSEA. The CDR3 sequence is 12 residues long. The ends were cut back, 6 bases at V and 2 bases at J, with 8 bases in the middle. The chain's CDR3 is CSVKVTGNTIYF. In DNA, the CDR3 is TGCAGCGTAAAGGTGACTGGAAACACCATATATTTT.

The chain joins TRBV24-1 to TRBJ2-1, with D uncertain. Germline lookup yields CDR1 KGHDR and CDR2 SFDVKD. CDR3 length: 14 residues. V was shortened by 5 bases and J by 3 bases, with 10 bases between the two germline ends. The CDR3 DNA follows: TGTGCCACCAGTGCTCGTGGTGGCTACAATGAGCAGTTCTTC. Protein sequence: CATSARGGYNEQFF.

In this sample, this clonotype turned up many times. The V and J genes are TRBV20-1 and TRBJ1-3; D is possibly TRBD1 (5 bases). With 5 bases removed from V and 4 bases from J, the gap between germline ends came to 12 bases. CDR3 length equals 13 residues. Germline lookup yields CDR1 DFQATT and CDR2 SNEGSKA (reference sequence). The CDR3 region has the DNA TGCAGTGCTGCTCAGGGAGCCGGAAACACCATATATTTT. It yields the protein CSAAQGAGNTIYF.

There are many counts of this clonotype. This chain links TRBV7-9 with TRBJ2-7; 12 nucleotides agree with TRBD1. Germline loops: CDR1 SEHNR, CDR2 FQNEAQ (reference sequence). This CDR3 comprises 16 residues. The junction had 6 bases not matched to a gene; V was cut back by 1 base and J by 5 bases. The CDR3 DNA follows: TGTGCCAGCAGCTTAGGATTTGGGACAGGGGGCGACGAGCAGTACTTC. This gives the protein CASSLGFGTGGDEQYF.

This clonotype was recorded many times. CDR3 protein: CASSIGGHPYNEQFF. Here the CDR3 DNA reads TGTGCCAGTAGTATAGGGGGACACCCTTACAATGAGCAGTTCTTC. The chain carries TRBV19 and TRBJ2-1; D may be TRBD1 (6 bases). V lost 1 base to trimming and J lost 4 bases, with 11 bases between them. CDR1 is LNHDA, CDR2 SQIVND, per germline (reference sequence). This CDR3 is built from 15 residues.

This clonotype has at least ten counts. The chain combines TRBV12-3 or TRBV12-4 with TRBJ2-7; TRBD1 or TRBD2 may be the D gene (5 bases each). The length of the CDR3 is 15 residues. The V end lost 5 bases, the J end lost 2 bases, and 16 bases lay between the germline ends. CDR3 protein: CASSGTGTATYEQYF. The CDR3 bases are TGTGCCAGCAGTGGCACCGGGACCGCGACCTACGAGCAGTACTTC.

This clonotype has just a few counts. V gene TRBV24-1 combines with J gene TRBJ1-2; 9 nucleotides agree with TRBD1. The trim removed 3 bases at V and 6 bases at J, leaving 4 bases unmatched. Germline V gene lookup returns CDR1 KGHDR and CDR2 SFDVKD. This CDR3 has 14 amino acids. The CDR3, as DNA: TGTGCCACCAGTGATGGGGGACAGGGCCATGGCTACACCTTC. Its translation: CATSDGGQGHGYTF.

This clonotype showed up just a few times. The genes are TRBV10-3 and TRBJ2-1; D may match TRBD1 or TRBD2 (6 bases each). Trimming shortened V by 3 bases and J by 5 bases, and 17 bases separated the two germline ends. The CDR3 totals 16 residues. The germline V gene has CDR1 ENHRY and CDR2 SYGVKD. CDR3 sequence reads: CAISDGGQPTNNEQFF. CDR3 coding DNA: TGTGCCATCAGTGACGGGGGCCAGCCTACTAACAATGAGCAGTTCTTC.

The rearrangement uses TRBV29-1 and TRBJ2-2, with D possibly being TRBD2 (6 bases). Germline CDR1 and CDR2: SQVTM and ANQGSEA. CDR3 length equals 14 residues. Trimming stripped 2 bases from V and 2 bases from J, with 9 bases between. The CDR3 loop is CSVERGLNTGELFF. DNA of the CDR3: TGCAGCGTTGAAAGGGGACTCAACACCGGGGAGCTGTTTTTT.

The chain carries TRBV10-2 and TRBJ2-7; D is uncertain. The germline V gene has CDR1 WSHSY and CDR2 SAAADI. The CDR3 totals 17 residues. Trimming removed 10 bases at V and 0 bases at J, with 25 bases between. This CDR3 reads CATYPVTRSLISYEQYF. As DNA, the CDR3 is TGCGCCACATACCCCGTGACGCGTTCCTTGATCTCCTACGAGCAGTACTTC.

This clonotype was observed at least ten times. The chain couples TRBV24-1 to TRBJ1-1; 7 nucleotides match TRBD1. This CDR3 spans 15 amino acids. Trimming took 4 bases from V and 0 from J; bases not matched to a gene: 4. The germline V gene has CDR1 KGHDR and CDR2 SFDVKD. The CDR3 reads CATSEPGQLNTEAFF. CDR3 bases: TGTGCCACCAGTGAACCGGGACAGTTGAACACTGAAGCTTTCTTT.

The rearrangement joins TRBV4-1 to TRBJ2-3; 7 bases align to TRBD1. V trimming: 3 bases; J trimming: 1 base; junction bases outside the gene matches: 10. Germline V CDR1 and CDR2: MGHRA, YSYEKL. The CDR3 contains 17 residues. In DNA, the CDR3 is TGCGCCAGCAGCCACCTAGGACAGGAGAGGGGCACAGATACGCAGTATTTT. This codes for CASSHLGQERGTDTQYF.

This clonotype was seen many times. In DNA, the CDR3 is TGTGCCAGCAGTGCGGGGGGTATCCAAGAGACCCAGTACTTC. As protein: CASSAGGIQETQYF. The chain is built from TRBV9 and TRBJ2-5, with 8 bases lining up with TRBD2. The V gene's germline CDR1 is SGDLS and CDR2 YYNGEE. The CDR3 is made up of 14 amino acids. V shed 5 bases and J 1 base; nucleotides not matched to a gene: 4.

J is TRBJ2-6 and V is TRBV2, with unresolved D. This CDR3 spans 15 amino acids. CDR1 and CDR2 (germline): SNHLY, FYNNEI. Trimming took off 6 bases at V and 0 bases at J, with 9 bases between the two ends. The CDR3 sequence: CASSRISSGANVLTF. The DNA for the CDR3 is TGTGCCAGCAGCCGGATAAGCTCTGGGGCCAACGTCCTGACTTTC.

This clonotype was counted at least ten times. The chain has TRBV20-1 and TRBJ2-1; possibly TRBD1 or TRBD2 for D (6 bases each). The CDR3 runs 15 residues. Trimming removed 0 bases at V and 4 bases at J, with 13 bases between. Germline loops: CDR1 DFQATT, CDR2 SNEGSKA (reference sequence). The CDR3, as DNA: TGCAGTGCTAGAGATCCCCGGGGGCAATACAATGAGCAGTTCTTC. This codes for CSARDPRGQYNEQFF.

The V and J genes are TRBV28 and TRBJ2-1; D tentatively reads TRBD1 or TRBD2 (5 bases each). The germline V and J ends were trimmed by 3 bases and 8 bases, with 20 bases remaining between them. The CDR3 extends over 16 amino acids. Germline V lookup: CDR1 MDHEN, CDR2 SYDVKM. As DNA, the CDR3 is TGTGCCAGCAGTTTCTTACTCCGGGACGCAAAGGATGAGCAGTTCTTC. Protein sequence: CASSFLLRDAKDEQFF.

The table lists this clonotype with a few counts. V usage is TRBV9 and J usage is TRBJ1-3; TRBD1 is a possible D gene (5 bases). The CDR3 has 15 residues. Germline V lookup: CDR1 SGDLS, CDR2 YYNGEE. V was pared by 0 bases and J by 0 bases, with 7 bases between. In nucleotides, the CDR3 is TGTGCCAGCAGCGTAGGGGGGTTCTCTGGAAACACCATATATTTT. Encoded protein: CASSVGGFSGNTIYF.

CDR3 in DNA: TGTGCCAGCAGCTCCTACCTAACAGGGGTGCAAGAGACCCAGTACTTC. The encoded protein is CASSSYLTGVQETQYF. V gene TRBV7-2 combines with J gene TRBJ2-5, with TRBD1 identical over 7 bases. Trimming took 4 bases from V and 2 from J; bases not matched to a gene: 10. The CDR3 spans 16 residues. Germline lookup yields CDR1 SGHTA and CDR2 FQGNSA.

The sample holds many counts of this clonotype. J is TRBJ2-7 and V is TRBV20-1; D is unresolved. This CDR3 spans 13 amino acids. Germline values: CDR1 DFQATT, CDR2 SNEGSKA (reference sequence). Between the trimmed V and J ends, which lost 0 bases and 1 base, there was a span of 7 bases. The CDR3 region has the DNA TGCAGTGCTAGAGATGGGCAGTCCTACGAGCAGTACTTC. Translation: CSARDGQSYEQYF.

The table lists this clonotype with a few counts. The chain employs TRBV7-8 and TRBJ1-2, with TRBD1 identical over 11 bases. The J segment lost 10 bases and the V segment lost 3 bases, leaving 10 bases of the junction unmatched. CDR1 and CDR2 (germline): SGHVS, FQNEAQ. This CDR3 comprises 15 residues. CDR3 protein: CASSLGTGGALPYTF. The CDR3 nucleotides are TGTGCCAGCAGCTTGGGGACAGGGGGTGCCCTCCCCTACACCTTC.